This T cell receptor (beta chain) appears in the sequencing data of a study of T cell repertoires in cytomegalovirus infection. Study background: The public TCR beta signatures pointed to both CMV infection and matching HLA type.

CDR1 MGHRA and CDR2 YSYEKL come from the germline V gene. Trimming shortened V by 0 bases and J by 2 bases, and 11 bases separated the two germline ends. The CDR3 is made up of 15 amino acids. This clonotype was detected many times. Its specificity is not known. TCRdb independently ran MiXCR on the reads; one entry per CDR3 protein. The table records approximately 500,000 distinct CDR3 sequences, approximately 10% of them present only once. Study-wide results and caveats: In two of eight donors, the top clonotype was HLA-C-restricted CMV-specific. Identification of carriers of CMV plus the relevant HLA was performed using cumulative public TCR beta family frequency.

Sequenced sample: PBMCs. The clonotype was recovered from a human donor in good health (CMV status not recorded). Some clones in this sample may be carry-over from other donors' samples. This chain links TRBV4-1 with TRBJ2-7; D is possibly TRBD2 (5 bases). CDR3 amino acids: CASSQDRGRPYEQYF. DNA for the CDR3: TGCGCCAGCAGCCAAGATCGCGGGCGTCCCTACGAGCAGTACTTC.